This TCR beta chain comes out of a study of blood T cell repertoires in COVID-19. This clone was seen only once. Everyone who took part was roughly 18 to 89 years old, and they came from about 23 US areas. Cohort assignment relied on participant-reported clinical history. Original processing methods: The authors estimated nucleated cell counts from reference gene primer amplification. TCRdb keeps only in-frame clones here, not all; method: immunoSEQ multiplex PCR. V and J calls and clone size are copied from that table; D and trimming were computed from the DNA. The sample yields fewer than 500,000 clones, roughly 90% seen once. V was clipped by 4 bases and J by 2 bases; unmatched bases: 13. The V gene's germline CDR1 is MNHEY and CDR2 SMNVEV (reference sequence). This CDR3 has 17 residues.

Sequences were obtained from PBMCs or T cells enriched from blood (not recorded which). The chain links TRBV27 to TRBJ2-7; 8 nucleotides line up with TRBD2. This clonotype was sampled from a woman aged 30 to 39 with acute COVID-19. CDR3 nucleotide sequence: TGTGCCAGCAGTTCCCCTTTCCGGACTAGCCTTACCTACGAGCAGTACTTC. Translation: CASSSPFRTSLTYEQYF.